This note documents a single T cell receptor beta chain sequence. Its antigen remains unidentified. This entry is derived from a study of OX40 agonist ivuxolimab in advanced cancers. Overall study: The study reported partial responses in three patients: one hepatocellular carcinoma, two cutaneous melanoma.

Study findings and constraints: Partly responding patients at 0.1-3.0 mg/kg showed some of the smallest clonal expansion.

TCRdb's copy holds only in-frame clones and misses some; the assay was immunoSEQ multiplex PCR. The sample has some 80,000 clones, about 92% seen once. This sample comprised CD4+ or CD8+ T cells sorted from blood, obtained in a trial of the OX40 agonist ivuxolimab. This receptor was identified in an adult with an advanced solid tumor such as melanoma, head and neck, liver or kidney cancer.

CDR3 coding DNA: TGTGCCAGCAGGGACAGGGGGTGCCACAATGAGCAGTTCTTC. Protein: CASRDRGCHNEQFF. The gene calls are TRBV21-1 and TRBJ2-1; the table's D gene call, TRBD1, was not cross checked with the DNA. TRBV21-1 is tagged as a pseudogene. The CDR3 covers 14 residues.